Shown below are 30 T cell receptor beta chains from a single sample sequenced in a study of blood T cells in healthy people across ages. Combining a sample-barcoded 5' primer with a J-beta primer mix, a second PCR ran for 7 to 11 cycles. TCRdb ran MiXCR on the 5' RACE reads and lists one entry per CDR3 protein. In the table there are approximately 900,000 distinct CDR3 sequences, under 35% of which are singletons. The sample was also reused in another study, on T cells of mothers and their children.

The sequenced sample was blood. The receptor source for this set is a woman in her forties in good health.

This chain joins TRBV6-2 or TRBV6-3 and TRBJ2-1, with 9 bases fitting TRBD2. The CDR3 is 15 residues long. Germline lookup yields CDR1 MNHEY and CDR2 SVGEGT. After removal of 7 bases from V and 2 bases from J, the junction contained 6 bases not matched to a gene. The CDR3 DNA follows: TGTGCCAGCATCAACGGCGGGGGGGCCTACAATGAGCAGTTCTTC. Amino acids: CASINGGGAYNEQFF.

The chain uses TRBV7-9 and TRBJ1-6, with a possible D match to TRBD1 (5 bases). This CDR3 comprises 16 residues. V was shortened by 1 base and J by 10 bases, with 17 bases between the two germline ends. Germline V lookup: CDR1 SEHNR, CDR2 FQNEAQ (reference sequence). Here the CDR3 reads CASSLVLRQGRSPLHF. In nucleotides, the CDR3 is TGTGCCAGCAGCTTAGTGTTGCGGCAGGGCCGCTCACCCCTCCACTTT.

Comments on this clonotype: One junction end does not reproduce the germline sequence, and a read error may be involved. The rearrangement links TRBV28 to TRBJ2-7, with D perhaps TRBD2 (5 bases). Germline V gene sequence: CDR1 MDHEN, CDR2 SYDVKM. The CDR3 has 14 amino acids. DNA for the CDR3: TGTGCCAGCAGTCCGAAGAGGGTTCCCTACGGGCAGTACTTC. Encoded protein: CASSPKRVPYGQYF.

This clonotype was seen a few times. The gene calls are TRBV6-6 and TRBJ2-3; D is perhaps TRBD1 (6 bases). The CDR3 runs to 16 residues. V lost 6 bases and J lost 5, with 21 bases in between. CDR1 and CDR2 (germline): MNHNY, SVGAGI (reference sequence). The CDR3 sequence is CASSHKPGQGGDTQYF. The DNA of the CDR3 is TGTGCCAGCAGCCATAAACCGGGACAAGGAGGAGATACGCAGTATTTT.

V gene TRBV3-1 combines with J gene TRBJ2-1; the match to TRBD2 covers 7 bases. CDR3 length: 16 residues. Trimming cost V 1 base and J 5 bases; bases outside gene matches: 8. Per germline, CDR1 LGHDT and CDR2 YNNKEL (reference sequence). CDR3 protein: CASSQVMGGINNEQFF. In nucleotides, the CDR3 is TGTGCCAGCAGCCAAGTGATGGGGGGGATAAACAATGAGCAGTTCTTC.

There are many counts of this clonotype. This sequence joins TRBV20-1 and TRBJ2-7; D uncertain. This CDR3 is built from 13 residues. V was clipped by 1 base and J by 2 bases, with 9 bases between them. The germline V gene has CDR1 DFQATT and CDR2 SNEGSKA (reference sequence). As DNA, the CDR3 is TGCAGTGCTAGAGGGTCGGGTCCCTACGAGCAGTACTTC. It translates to CSARGSGPYEQYF.

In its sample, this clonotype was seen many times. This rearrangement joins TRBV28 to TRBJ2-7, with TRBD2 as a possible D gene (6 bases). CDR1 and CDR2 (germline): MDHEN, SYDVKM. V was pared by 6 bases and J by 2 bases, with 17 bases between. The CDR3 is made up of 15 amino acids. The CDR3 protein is CASSTRERPPYEQYF. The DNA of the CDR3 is TGTGCCAGCAGCACTCGGGAGAGGCCGCCCTACGAGCAGTACTTC.

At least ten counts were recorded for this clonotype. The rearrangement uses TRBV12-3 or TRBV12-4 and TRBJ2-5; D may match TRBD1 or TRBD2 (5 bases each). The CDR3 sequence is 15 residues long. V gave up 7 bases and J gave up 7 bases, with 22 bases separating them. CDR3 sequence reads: CASKLGTNDVGTQYF. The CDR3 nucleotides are TGTGCCAGCAAGTTGGGGACCAACGATGTAGGGACCCAGTACTTC.

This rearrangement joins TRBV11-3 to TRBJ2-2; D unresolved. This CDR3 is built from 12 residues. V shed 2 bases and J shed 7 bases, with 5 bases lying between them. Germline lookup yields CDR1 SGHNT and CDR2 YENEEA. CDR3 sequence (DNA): TGTGCCAGCAGCTTAATGGGCGGGGAGCTGTTTTTT. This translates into CASSLMGGELFF.

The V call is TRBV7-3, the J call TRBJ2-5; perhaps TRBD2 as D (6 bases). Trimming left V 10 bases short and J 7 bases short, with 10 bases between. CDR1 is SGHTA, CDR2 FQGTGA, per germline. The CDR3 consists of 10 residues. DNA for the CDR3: TGTGCCACCCTCGGGGGGACCCAGTACTTC. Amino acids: CATLGGTQYF.

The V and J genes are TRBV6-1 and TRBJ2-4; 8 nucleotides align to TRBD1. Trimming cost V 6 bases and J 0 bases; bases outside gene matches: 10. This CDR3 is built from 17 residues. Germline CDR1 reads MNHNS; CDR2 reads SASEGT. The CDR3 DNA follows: TGTGCCAGCAGCGCGGGACAGGACCTTCTAGCCAAAAACATTCAGTACTTC. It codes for CASSAGQDLLAKNIQYF.

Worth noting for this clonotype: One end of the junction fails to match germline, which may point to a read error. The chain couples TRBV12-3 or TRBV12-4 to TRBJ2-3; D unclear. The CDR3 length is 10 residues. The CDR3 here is CASRADMQYF. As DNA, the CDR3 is TGTGCCAGTAGAGCAGATATGCAGTATTTT.

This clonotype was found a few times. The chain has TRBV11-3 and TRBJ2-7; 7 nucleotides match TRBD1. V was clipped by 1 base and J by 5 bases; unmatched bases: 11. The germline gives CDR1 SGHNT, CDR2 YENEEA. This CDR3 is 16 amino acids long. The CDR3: CASSLGGQEPYHEQYF. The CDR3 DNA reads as TGTGCCAGCAGCTTAGGTGGACAGGAGCCTTATCACGAGCAGTACTTC.

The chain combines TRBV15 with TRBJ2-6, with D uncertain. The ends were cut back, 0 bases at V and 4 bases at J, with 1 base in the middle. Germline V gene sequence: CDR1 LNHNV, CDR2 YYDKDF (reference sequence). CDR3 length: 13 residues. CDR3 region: CATSREGANVLTF. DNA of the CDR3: TGTGCCACCAGCAGAGAGGGGGCCAACGTCCTGACTTTC.

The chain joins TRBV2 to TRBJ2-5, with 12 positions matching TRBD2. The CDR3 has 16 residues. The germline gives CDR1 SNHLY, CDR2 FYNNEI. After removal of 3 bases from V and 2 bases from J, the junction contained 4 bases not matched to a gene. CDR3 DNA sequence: TGTGCCAGCAGTGAGCTACTAGCGGGGGGACAAGAGACCCAGTACTTC. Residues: CASSELLAGGQETQYF.

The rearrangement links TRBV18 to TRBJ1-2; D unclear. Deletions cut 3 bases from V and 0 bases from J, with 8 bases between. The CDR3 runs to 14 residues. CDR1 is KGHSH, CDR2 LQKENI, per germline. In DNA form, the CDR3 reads TGTGCCAGCTCACCGACGTCATCTAACTATGGCTACACCTTC. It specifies CASSPTSSNYGYTF.

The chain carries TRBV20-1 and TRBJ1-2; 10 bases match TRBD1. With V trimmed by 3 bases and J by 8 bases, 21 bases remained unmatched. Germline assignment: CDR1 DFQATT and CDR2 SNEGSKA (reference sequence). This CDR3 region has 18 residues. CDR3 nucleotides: TGCAGTGCTAGCGATTCCGGACTGGGGACAGGGGTTGTTATCGGCTACACCTTC. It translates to CSASDSGLGTGVVIGYTF.

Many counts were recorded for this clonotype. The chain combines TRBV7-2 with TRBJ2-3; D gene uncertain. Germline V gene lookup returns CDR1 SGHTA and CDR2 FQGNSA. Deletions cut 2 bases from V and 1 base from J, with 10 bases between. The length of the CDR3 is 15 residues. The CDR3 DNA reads TGTGCCAGCAGCTTAATGGGATTTGGCACAGATACGCAGTATTTT. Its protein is CASSLMGFGTDTQYF.

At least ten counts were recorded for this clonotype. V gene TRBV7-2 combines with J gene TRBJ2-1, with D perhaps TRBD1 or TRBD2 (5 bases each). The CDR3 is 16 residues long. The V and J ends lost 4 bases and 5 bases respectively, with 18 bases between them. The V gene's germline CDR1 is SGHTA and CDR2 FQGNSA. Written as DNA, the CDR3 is TGTGCCAGCAGCTCCCTACTAGGGGCTCGCGACAATGAGCAGTTCTTC. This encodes CASSSLLGARDNEQFF.

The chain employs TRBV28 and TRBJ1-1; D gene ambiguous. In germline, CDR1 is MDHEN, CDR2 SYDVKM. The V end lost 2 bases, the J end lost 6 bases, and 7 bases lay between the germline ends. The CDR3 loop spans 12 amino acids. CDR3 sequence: CASSLVSAEAFF. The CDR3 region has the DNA TGTGCCAGCAGTTTAGTATCGGCTGAAGCTTTCTTT. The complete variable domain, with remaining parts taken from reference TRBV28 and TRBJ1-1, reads DVKVTQSSRYLVKRTGEKVFLECVQDMDHENMFWYRQDPGLGLRLIYFSYDVKMKEKGDIPEGYSVSREKKERFSLILESASTNQTSMYLCASSLVSAEAFFGQGTRLTVV.

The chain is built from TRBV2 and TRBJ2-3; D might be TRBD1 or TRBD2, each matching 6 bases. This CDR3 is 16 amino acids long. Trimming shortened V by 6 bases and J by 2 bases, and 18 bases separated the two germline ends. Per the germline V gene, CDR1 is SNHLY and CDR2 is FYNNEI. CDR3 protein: CASSKRGTGSTDTQYF. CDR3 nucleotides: TGTGCCAGCAGCAAGAGGGGGACTGGATCCACAGATACGCAGTATTTT.

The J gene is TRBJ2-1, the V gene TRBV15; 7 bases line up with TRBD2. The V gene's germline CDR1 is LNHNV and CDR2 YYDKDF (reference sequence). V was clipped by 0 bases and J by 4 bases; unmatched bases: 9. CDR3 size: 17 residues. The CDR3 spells CATSRDPRAGPYNEQFF. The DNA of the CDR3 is TGTGCCACCAGCAGAGACCCTCGAGCGGGGCCTTACAATGAGCAGTTCTTC.

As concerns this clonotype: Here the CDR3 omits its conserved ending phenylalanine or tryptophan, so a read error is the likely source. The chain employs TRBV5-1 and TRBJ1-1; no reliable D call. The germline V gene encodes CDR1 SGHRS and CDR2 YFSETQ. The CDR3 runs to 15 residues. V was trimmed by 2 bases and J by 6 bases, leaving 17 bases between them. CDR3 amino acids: CASSLGSAAPAEAFL. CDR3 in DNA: TGCGCCAGCAGCTTAGGATCGGCGGCCCCAGCTGAAGCTTTCTTG.

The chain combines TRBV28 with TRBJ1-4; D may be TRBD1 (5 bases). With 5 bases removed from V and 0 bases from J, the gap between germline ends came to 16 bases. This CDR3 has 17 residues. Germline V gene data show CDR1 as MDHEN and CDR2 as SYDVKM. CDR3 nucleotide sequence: TGTGCCAGCAGTCAAGGGGTTCCCCGAGCAACTAATGAAAAACTGTTTTTT. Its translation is CASSQGVPRATNEKLFF.

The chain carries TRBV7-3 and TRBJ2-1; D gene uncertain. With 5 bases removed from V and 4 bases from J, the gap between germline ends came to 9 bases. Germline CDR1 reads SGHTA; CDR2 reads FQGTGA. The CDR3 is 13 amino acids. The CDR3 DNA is TGTGCCAGCAGCGCTGCGGCTTACAATGAGCAGTTCTTC. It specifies CASSAAAYNEQFF.

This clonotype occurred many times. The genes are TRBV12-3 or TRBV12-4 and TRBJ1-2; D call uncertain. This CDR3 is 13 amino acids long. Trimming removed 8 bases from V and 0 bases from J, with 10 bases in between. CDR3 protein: CASSLLPNYGYTF. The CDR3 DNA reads TGTGCCAGCTCCCTCCTCCCTAACTATGGCTACACCTTC.

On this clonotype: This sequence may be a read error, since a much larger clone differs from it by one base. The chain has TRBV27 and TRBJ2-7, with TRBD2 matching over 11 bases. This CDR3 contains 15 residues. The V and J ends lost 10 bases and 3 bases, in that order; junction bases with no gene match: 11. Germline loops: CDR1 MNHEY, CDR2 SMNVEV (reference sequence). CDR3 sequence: CANQLWLAGGYEQYF. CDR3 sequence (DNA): TGTGCCAACCAGTTGTGGCTAGCGGGGGGCTACGAGCAGTACTTC.

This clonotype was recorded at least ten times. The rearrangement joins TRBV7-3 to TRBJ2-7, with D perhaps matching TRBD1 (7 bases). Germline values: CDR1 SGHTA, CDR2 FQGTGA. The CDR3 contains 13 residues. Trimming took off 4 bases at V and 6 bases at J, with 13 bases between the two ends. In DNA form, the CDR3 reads TGTGCCAGCAGCTCGTCCCAGGGGGGCGAGCAGTACTTC. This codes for CASSSSQGGEQYF.

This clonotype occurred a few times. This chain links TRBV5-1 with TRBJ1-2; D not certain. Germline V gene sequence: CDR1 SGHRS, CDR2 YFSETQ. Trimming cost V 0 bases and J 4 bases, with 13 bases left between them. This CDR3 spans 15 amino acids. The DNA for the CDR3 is TGCGCCAGCAGCTTGGGGAACGGCGTTAGCTATGGCTACACCTTC. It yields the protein CASSLGNGVSYGYTF.

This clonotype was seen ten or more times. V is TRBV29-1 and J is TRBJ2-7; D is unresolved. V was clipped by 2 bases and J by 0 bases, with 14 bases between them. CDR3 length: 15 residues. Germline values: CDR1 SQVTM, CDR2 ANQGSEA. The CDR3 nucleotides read TGCAGCGTTGAATTGACGGTGAGTGACTCCTACGAGCAGTACTTC. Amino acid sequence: CSVELTVSDSYEQYF.